This entry is about one T cell receptor beta chain. Only in-frame clones appear in the TCRdb table, and some are missing; sequencing was by immunoSEQ multiplex PCR. The sample lists about 220,000 clones; less than 90% were seen once. The sample belongs to a study of blood T cell repertoires in COVID-19. The wider study: Nucleic acid was either cDNA or gDNA, and it came from T cells, B-cell-depleted T cells, or PBMCs.

Sequenced sample: peripheral blood. The receptor's source is a man aged 35-49 years with active or convalescent COVID-19.

The CDR3, as DNA: TGTGCCAGCAGTTACACACAGGGCTACTATGGCTACACCTTC. Translation gives CASSYTQGYYGYTF. The chain carries TRBV6-5 and TRBJ1-2, with TRBD1 as a possible D gene (6 bases). CDR3 length: 14 amino acids. In germline, CDR1 is MNHEY, CDR2 SVGAGI. V was clipped by 2 bases and J by 3 bases, with 10 bases between them.